The 5 T cell receptor beta chains listed next were all sequenced from one sample in a study of T cells in tumors after PD-1 blockade. Only in-frame clones appear in the TCRdb table, and some are missing; sequencing was by immunoSEQ multiplex PCR. The sample contains tens of thousands of clones, over 75% of which appear only once. The input for sequencing was PBMCs, taken before anti-PD-1 treatment. The receptors derive from a human donor with basal cell carcinoma.

This clone was seen more than once but under ten times. The chain employs TRBV7-2 and TRBJ2-1; 7 bases are shared with TRBD1. Germline-derived CDR1 and CDR2 are SGHTA and FQGNSA. J gave up 4 bases and V 0 bases, and 3 bases lay outside the gene matches. There are 15 residues in the CDR3. In DNA, the CDR3 is TGTGCCAGCAGCTTAGCAGGGGACAGATACAATGAGCAGTTCTTC. It codes for CASSLAGDRYNEQFF. Supplemented by reference TRBV7-2 and TRBJ2-1, the full variable domain reads GAGVSQSPSNKVTEKGKDVELRCDPISGHTALYWYRQSLGQGLEFLIYFQGNSAPDKSGLPSDRFSAERTGGSVSTLTIQRTQQEDSAVYLCASSLAGDRYNEQFFGPGTRLTVL.

V usage is TRBV19 and J usage is TRBJ2-3; the D call may be TRBD1 or TRBD2 (5 bases each). Germline V gene lookup returns CDR1 LNHDA and CDR2 SQIVND (reference sequence). Trimming cost V 4 bases and J 5 bases, with 19 bases left between them. This CDR3 spans 16 amino acids. The CDR3 protein is CASSSRGVAVGDTQYF. The CDR3 coding sequence is TGTGCCAGTAGTAGTCGAGGGGTAGCCGTGGGAGATACGCAGTATTTT.

The chain combines TRBV2 with TRBJ2-1; TRBD2 aligns across 11 bases. The CDR3 contains 13 residues. Germline CDR1 SNHLY, CDR2 FYNNEI. After removal of 7 bases from V and 10 bases from J, the junction contained 6 bases not matched to a gene. As DNA, the CDR3 is TGTGCCAGCAAAACTAGCGGGAGCGAGGAGCAGTTCTTC. Translated, it gives CASKTSGSEEQFF.

The chain links TRBV19 to TRBJ1-2; weak D call: TRBD1 (5 bases). The germline V and J ends were trimmed by 7 bases and 5 bases, with 20 bases remaining between them. This CDR3 region has 15 residues. Germline V CDR1 and CDR2: LNHDA, SQIVND (reference sequence). The CDR3 DNA reads TGTGCCAGTACGCCCGGGCCAGGGATAGGGTATGGCTACACCTTC. Translating it yields CASTPGPGIGYGYTF.

The V and J genes are TRBV3-1 (or the pseudogene TRBV3-2) and TRBJ2-7; 8 bases agree with TRBD1. The CDR3 loop spans 15 amino acids. Germline trimming cut 2 bases from V and 4 bases from J; bases unmatched to any gene: 7. Germline V gene sequence: CDR1 LGHDT, CDR2 YNNKEL (reference sequence). CDR3 in amino acids: CASSQKPGGYYEQYF. The CDR3 region has the DNA TGTGCCAGCAGCCAAAAACCAGGGGGCTATTACGAGCAGTACTTC.